This T cell receptor (beta chain) was found in a study of shared T cell receptors in the human thymus. This CDR3 has 16 amino acids. Trimming stripped 2 bases from V and 5 bases from J, with 15 bases between. Germline V gene sequence: CDR1 MNHEY, CDR2 SVGAGI. Measured with immunoSEQ multiplex PCR; TCRdb has only the in-frame clones, and not every one. The sample carries hundreds of thousands of clones, approximately 80% recorded once. These same data were also listed under a study on human thymus T cells. Per that paper: Corrective surgery for congenital heart defects was being performed on the healthy Finnish infants who served as donors. The thymus was resected at corrective cardiac surgery. A high degree of thymic repertoire overlap among unrelated individuals was reported in related research.

Sequences were obtained from thymocytes. The receptor was isolated from a boy younger than two with a congenital heart defect. This chain joins TRBV6-5 and TRBJ1-4; a possible D gene is TRBD1 (5 bases). Here the CDR3 DNA reads TGTGCCAGCAGTTACGTCAGGGAAACACCGAATGAAAAACTGTTTTTT. The encoded protein is CASSYVRETPNEKLFF.